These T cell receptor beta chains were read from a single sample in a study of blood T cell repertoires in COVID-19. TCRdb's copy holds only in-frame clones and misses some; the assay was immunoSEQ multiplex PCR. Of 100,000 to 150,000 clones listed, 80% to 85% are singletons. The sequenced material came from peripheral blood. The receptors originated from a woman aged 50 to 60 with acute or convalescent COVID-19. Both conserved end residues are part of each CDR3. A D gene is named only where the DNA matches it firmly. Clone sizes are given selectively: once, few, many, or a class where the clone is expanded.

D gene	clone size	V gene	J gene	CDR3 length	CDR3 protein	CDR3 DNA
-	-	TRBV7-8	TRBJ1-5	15	CASSLGGVGGQPQHF	TGTGCCAGCAGCTTAGGTGGGGTGGGGGGTCAGCCCCAGCATTTT
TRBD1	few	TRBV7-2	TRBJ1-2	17	CASSQGGQGAFNYGYTF	TGTGCCAGCAGCCAAGGGGGACAGGGGGCTTTCAACTATGGCTACACCTTC
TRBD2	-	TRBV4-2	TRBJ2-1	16	CASSQDVASGGAWQFF	TGTGCCAGCAGCCAAGACGTCGCTAGCGGGGGCGCGTGGCAGTTCTTC
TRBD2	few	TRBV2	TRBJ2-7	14	CASSPKGTTRGKYF	TGTGCCAGCAGCCCAAAGGGGACTACGCGGGGAAAGTACTTC
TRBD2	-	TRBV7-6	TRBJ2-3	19	CASSRMQLTSGRSTDTQYF	TGTGCCAGCAGCCGAATGCAACTGACTAGCGGGAGGTCCACAGATACGCAGTATTTT
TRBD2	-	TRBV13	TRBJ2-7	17	CASSLARGLAISYEQYF	TGTGCCAGCAGCTTAGCCCGGGGACTAGCTATCTCCTACGAGCAGTACTTC
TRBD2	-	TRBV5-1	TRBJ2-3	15	CASTTVAGFTDTQYF	TGCGCCAGCACCACCGTAGCGGGATTCACAGATACGCAGTATTTT
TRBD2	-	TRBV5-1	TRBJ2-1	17	CASSLPQTSGGTDEQFF	TGCGCCAGCAGCTTGCCTCAGACTAGCGGGGGGACAGATGAGCAGTTCTTC
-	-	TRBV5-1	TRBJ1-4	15	CASSGGTATNEKLFF	TGCGCCAGCAGCGGAGGGACGGCAACTAATGAAAAACTGTTTTTT
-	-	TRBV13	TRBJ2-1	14	CASSRGLSYNEQFF	TGTGCCAGCAGTAGGGGCCTCTCCTACAATGAGCAGTTCTTC
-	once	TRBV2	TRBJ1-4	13	CASSDTVGEKLFF	TGTGCCAGCAGCGACACCGTTGGAGAAAAACTGTTTTTT
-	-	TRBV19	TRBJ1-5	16	CASSITSGGGNQPQHF	TGTGCCAGTAGTATTACCTCCGGGGGTGGCAATCAGCCCCAGCATTTT
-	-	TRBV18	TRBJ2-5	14	CASSQGHQQETQYF	TGTGCCAGCTCACAAGGACACCAACAAGAGACCCAGTACTTC
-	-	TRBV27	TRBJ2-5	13	CASSLIRGETQYF	TGTGCCAGCAGTTTAATCCGGGGGGAGACCCAGTACTTC
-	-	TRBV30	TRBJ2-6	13	CASRLIGANVLTF	TGTGCTTCGAGGCTTATTGGGGCCAACGTCCTGACTTTC
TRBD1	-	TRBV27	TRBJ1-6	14	CASSLGQANSPLHF	TGTGCCAGCAGTTTGGGACAGGCTAATTCACCCCTCCACTTT
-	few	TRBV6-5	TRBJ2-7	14	CASSYSGHPYEQYF	TGTGCCAGCAGTTACTCGGGACACCCCTACGAGCAGTACTTC
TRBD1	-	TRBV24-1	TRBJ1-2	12	CATRGQGPGYTF	TGTGCCACCAGGGGACAGGGTCCCGGCTACACCTTC
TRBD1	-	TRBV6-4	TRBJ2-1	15	CASSLTSGTGNEQFF	TGTGCCAGCAGTCTAACATCCGGGACAGGGAATGAGCAGTTCTTC
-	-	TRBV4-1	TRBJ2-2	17	CASSQVGSTIRGGELFF	TGCGCCAGCAGCCAAGTAGGGTCTACAATCAGGGGTGGGGAGCTGTTTTTT
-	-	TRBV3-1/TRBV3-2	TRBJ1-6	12	CASSDHREALHF	TGTGCCAGCAGCGACCACAGGGAAGCCCTCCACTTT
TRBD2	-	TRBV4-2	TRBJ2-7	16	CASSQEGLAESYEQYF	TGTGCCAGCAGCCAAGAAGGCCTAGCGGAGTCCTACGAGCAGTACTTC
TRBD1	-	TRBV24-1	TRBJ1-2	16	CATSDPRGQGDYGYTF	TGTGCCACCAGTGATCCGCGGGGACAGGGCGACTATGGCTACACCTTC
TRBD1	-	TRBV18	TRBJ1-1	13	CASSEGQGGEAFF	TGTGCCAGCTCCGAAGGACAGGGCGGCGAAGCTTTCTTT
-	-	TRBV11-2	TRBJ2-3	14	CASSLYASTDTQYF	TGTGCCAGCAGCTTATACGCGAGCACAGATACGCAGTATTTT
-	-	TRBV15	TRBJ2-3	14	CATSNRGSTDTQYF	TGTGCCACCAGCAATAGGGGAAGCACAGATACGCAGTATTTT